This T cell receptor (beta chain) was documented in a study of cytomegalovirus exposure and HLA in healthy donors. As for the study in general: HLA-typed donors contributed around 88 million unique TCRs, which were held in an early data release. Genotyping showed roughly 86% of over 350 donors falling in the Caucasian-associated ancestry cluster.

The V gene lost 3 bases and the J gene lost 5 bases, with 7 bases spanning the gap. The CDR3 is 12 residues long. Germline V lookup: CDR1 MDHEN, CDR2 SYDVKM. The study ran its PCR with 60 Vbeta and 13 Jbeta primers. Sequencing used immunoSEQ multiplex PCR; TCRdb keeps in-frame clones, though not all of them. The sample gives about 61,000 clones, approximately 87% of which show up once; around 1.5% is in the top ten. Sequenced sample: PBMCs. The receptor was derived from a man between 18 and 29 years old in good health and CMV-seronegative. The chain joins TRBV28 to TRBJ1-1; D unclear. The CDR3 loop is CASSFGRTEAFF. The CDR3 bases are TGTGCCAGCAGTTTTGGGAGGACTGAAGCTTTCTTT.